This is a list of T cell receptor beta chains from one sample in a study of blood T cell repertoires in COVID-19. Sequenced by immunoSEQ multiplex PCR; TCRdb stores in-frame clones only, minus some. The sample has 150,000 to 200,000 clones, 83% seen once. The sample consisted of peripheral blood. These receptors were obtained from a human donor in a cohort sampled during active COVID-19. Each CDR3 is given with its conserved first and last residue. A D gene is named only where the DNA matches it firmly. Clone size is not always given. Where it is, it says once, few, many or a class for expanded clones.

j_call | clone_size | v_call | d_call | cdr3_nt | cdr3_aa
TRBJ1-1 | NA | TRBV6-5 | NA | TGTGCCAGCAGTCAGCGACAGATAAACACTGAAGCTTTCTTT | CASSQRQINTEAFF
TRBJ1-6 | NA | TRBV5-1 | NA | TGCGCCAGCAGCTTGGAACCCAGCTCCTATAATTCACCCCTCCACTTT | CASSLEPSSYNSPLHF
TRBJ2-7 | NA | TRBV27 | TRBD2 | TGTGCCAGCAGTTTAGCGGGAGGTGCCTACGAGCAGTACTTC | CASSLAGGAYEQYF
TRBJ1-4 | few | TRBV25-1 | NA | TGTGCCAGCAGTGATAAGGGGCGCTGGGCTAATGAAAAACTGTTTTTT | CASSDKGRWANEKLFF
TRBJ2-7 | NA | TRBV21-1 | NA | TGTGCCAGCAGCAAAAGGGGGCCCCGGGACAGGGCCCACGAGCAGTACTTC | CASSKRGPRDRAHEQYF
TRBJ2-5 | NA | TRBV18 | NA | TGTGCCAGCTCGGCTAGAGAGACCCAGTACTTC | CASSARETQYF
TRBJ1-1 | NA | TRBV11-1 | NA | TGTGCCAGCAGCTTATGGGGTACGCCGGGGGACACTGAAGCTTTCTTT | CASSLWGTPGDTEAFF
TRBJ2-3 | NA | TRBV19 | NA | TGTGCCAGTAGTATTGGTCTAGCTGTTAGCACAGATACGCAGTATTTT | CASSIGLAVSTDTQYF
TRBJ2-7 | few | TRBV4-3 | TRBD1 | TGCGCCAGCAGCCGGGGACAGGGCCGGTACGAGCAGTACTTC | CASSRGQGRYEQYF
TRBJ2-6 | NA | TRBV19 | NA | TGTGCCAGTAGTATAGATGTCAGACAGGTCGAGGCTGGGGCCAACGTCCTGACTTTC | CASSIDVRQVEAGANVLTF
TRBJ2-6 | few | TRBV7-3 | NA | TGTGCCAGCAGCTCCGCTCCCCAGGGAACCGGGGCCAACGTCCTGACTTTC | CASSSAPQGTGANVLTF
TRBJ1-2 | once | TRBV19 | NA | TGTGCCAGTAGTATGGCCCGGGGGGGCACCTATGGCTACACCTTC | CASSMARGGTYGYTF
TRBJ2-7 | NA | TRBV3-1/TRBV3-2 | NA | TGTGCCAGCAGCCAACTCTCCTACGAGCAGTACTTC | CASSQLSYEQYF
TRBJ2-6 | NA | TRBV12-1 | NA | TGTGCCAGCAGCTCATGGACAGGGGACGGGGCCAACGTCCTGACTTTC | CASSSWTGDGANVLTF
TRBJ1-3 | once | TRBV25-1 | NA | TGTGCCAGCAGTGAATTGCGACAGTTGAGAAACACCATATATTTT | CASSELRQLRNTIYF
TRBJ1-2 | NA | TRBV5-8 | TRBD1 | TGTGCCAGCAGCTTGAGACAGGGGGGAACCCTAGGCTACACCTTC | CASSLRQGGTLGYTF
TRBJ1-2 | NA | TRBV19 | NA | TGTGCCAGTAGTATAGGGGGAGGAACCCCTGGCTACACCTTC | CASSIGGGTPGYTF
TRBJ2-7 | NA | TRBV7-2 | TRBD2 | TGTGCCAGCAGGGATTCGACTAGCGGGATTAACGAGCAGTACTTC | CASRDSTSGINEQYF
TRBJ1-1 | NA | TRBV2 | TRBD1 | TGTGCCAGCAGGCTCTCCAGGGACAGGGGGTCTGAAGCTTTCTTT | CASRLSRDRGSEAFF
TRBJ2-7 | NA | TRBV7-9 | TRBD2 | TGTGCCAGCCAGCGGGGTGGCGGCACCTACGAGCAGTACTTC | CASQRGGGTYEQYF
TRBJ2-7 | NA | TRBV14 | NA | TGTGCCAGCAGCCAAAATCCGACAGTCTACGAGCAGTACTTC | CASSQNPTVYEQYF
TRBJ2-7 | NA | TRBV7-2 | TRBD1 | TGTGCCAGCAGCTTAAACCTGAGACGGACAGGAGCTTACGAGCAGTACTTC | CASSLNLRRTGAYEQYF
TRBJ2-7 | NA | TRBV6-5 | NA | TGTGCCAGCAGTTACCGAGGAAGCGGGCAGTACTTC | CASSYRGSGQYF
TRBJ1-2 | NA | TRBV29-1 | NA | TGCAGCGCCCAGAGGGGGGGCCTTACTAACTATGGCTACACCTTC | CSAQRGGLTNYGYTF
TRBJ1-2 | NA | TRBV6-2/TRBV6-3 | TRBD1 | TGTGCCAGCAGTACCCTGACAGGGTTATGGGGCTACACCTTC | CASSTLTGLWGYTF
TRBJ2-1 | NA | TRBV19 | NA | TGTGCCAGTAGTATAGAGGAGGGATCCTACAATGAGCAGTTCTTC | CASSIEEGSYNEQFF
TRBJ1-1 | NA | TRBV12-3/TRBV12-4 | NA | TGTGCCAGCAGTGTTGCGTGGAACACTGAAGCTTTCTTT | CASSVAWNTEAFF
TRBJ1-3 | NA | TRBV28 | TRBD1 | TGTGCCAGCAGTTTGACCGACAGGGTTGGAAACACCATATATTTT | CASSLTDRVGNTIYF
TRBJ2-7 | NA | TRBV19 | NA | TGTGCCAGTAGAACGAGGCAGGGAAGCTACGAGCAGTACTTC | CASRTRQGSYEQYF
TRBJ2-5 | NA | TRBV7-3 | TRBD1 | TGTGCCAGCAGCCAAACAGGGGGCCTAGAGACCCAGTACTTC | CASSQTGGLETQYF
TRBJ2-1 | NA | TRBV15 | TRBD2 | TGTGCCACCAGCAGAGGGGTTCCGGGGGGGTCCAATGAGCAGTTCTTC | CATSRGVPGGSNEQFF
TRBJ1-1 | NA | TRBV15 | NA | TGTGCCACCAGCAGAGATATCGTGAACACTGAAGCTTTCTTT | CATSRDIVNTEAFF
TRBJ1-3 | NA | TRBV11-3 | TRBD1 | TGTGCCAGCACTCCACCGGTCGGGACAGGGAAGGTGGTTAGTGGAAACACCATATATTTT | CASTPPVGTGKVVSGNTIYF
TRBJ2-7 | NA | TRBV6-5 | TRBD1 | TGTGCCAGCAGTCATGGGACAGGACTCTACGAGCAGTACTTC | CASSHGTGLYEQYF
TRBJ1-5 | NA | TRBV11-2 | NA | TGTGCCAGCAGCCAGGGGACGGAGGGCAATCAGCCCCAGCATTTT | CASSQGTEGNQPQHF
TRBJ2-3 | NA | TRBV6-4 | NA | TGTGCCAGCAGTGTCAGGGGGGGCACAGATACGCAGTATTTT | CASSVRGGTDTQYF
TRBJ2-7 | NA | TRBV29-1 | TRBD2 | TGCAGCACCGGGACTAGCGGGAGGGAATACGAGCAGTACTTC | CSTGTSGREYEQYF
TRBJ2-6 | NA | TRBV19 | TRBD1 | TGTGCCAGTAGTCCCCCGACAGGGGACTCTGGGGCCAACGTCCTGACTTTC | CASSPPTGDSGANVLTF
TRBJ1-2 | NA | TRBV7-2 | NA | TGTGCCAGCAGCTTAGCGGGAGGGGGGCACGCCCCGGGTGATGGCTACACCTTC | CASSLAGGGHAPGDGYTF
TRBJ2-7 | once | TRBV7-9 | NA | TGTGCCAGCAGCTTACCGGACAGAGCCTACGAGCAGTACTTC | CASSLPDRAYEQYF
TRBJ1-1 | NA | TRBV9 | TRBD1 | TGTGCCAGCAGCGTAGTTTCAGGGGGCACTGAAGCTTTCTTT | CASSVVSGGTEAFF
TRBJ2-7 | NA | TRBV7-3 | NA | TGTGCCAGCAGCTTAGGGCGCCTACCCGCCTACGAGCAGTACTTC | CASSLGRLPAYEQYF
TRBJ2-7 | NA | TRBV9 | NA | TGTGCCAGCAGCGTAGGGGGGGTCTCCTACGAGCAGTACTTC | CASSVGGVSYEQYF
TRBJ1-4 | NA | TRBV2 | TRBD1 | TGTGCCAGCAGTATGGACAGGAGATTTGAAAAACTGTTTTTT | CASSMDRRFEKLFF
TRBJ1-1 | NA | TRBV18 | TRBD1 | TGTGCCAGCTCACCACCCGGACAGGGGCCCACTGAAGCTTTCTTT | CASSPPGQGPTEAFF
TRBJ2-4 | NA | TRBV7-8 | TRBD1 | TGTGCCAGCAGCCCGGACAGGGGGCTGGAAAACATTCAGTACTTC | CASSPDRGLENIQYF